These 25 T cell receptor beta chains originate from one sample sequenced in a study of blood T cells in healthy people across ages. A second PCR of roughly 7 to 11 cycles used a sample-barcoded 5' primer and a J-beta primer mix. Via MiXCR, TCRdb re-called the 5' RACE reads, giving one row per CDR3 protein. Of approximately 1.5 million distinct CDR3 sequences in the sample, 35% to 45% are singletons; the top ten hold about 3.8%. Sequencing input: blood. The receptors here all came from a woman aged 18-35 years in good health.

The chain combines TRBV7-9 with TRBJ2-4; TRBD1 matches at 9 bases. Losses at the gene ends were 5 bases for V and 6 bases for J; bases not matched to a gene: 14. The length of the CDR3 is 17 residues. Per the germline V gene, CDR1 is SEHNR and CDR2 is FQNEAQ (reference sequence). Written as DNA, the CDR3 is TGTGCCAGCAGCAACACGCGGGACAGGGCTTATACAAACATTCAGTACTTC. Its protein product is CASSNTRDRAYTNIQYF.

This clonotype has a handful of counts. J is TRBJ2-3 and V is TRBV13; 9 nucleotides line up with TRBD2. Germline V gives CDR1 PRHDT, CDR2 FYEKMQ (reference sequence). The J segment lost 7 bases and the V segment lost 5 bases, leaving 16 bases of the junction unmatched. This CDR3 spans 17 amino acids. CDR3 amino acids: CASSPRGDSGSHHTQYF. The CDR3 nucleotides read TGTGCCAGCAGCCCGCGGGGGGATAGCGGGAGTCATCATACGCAGTATTTT.

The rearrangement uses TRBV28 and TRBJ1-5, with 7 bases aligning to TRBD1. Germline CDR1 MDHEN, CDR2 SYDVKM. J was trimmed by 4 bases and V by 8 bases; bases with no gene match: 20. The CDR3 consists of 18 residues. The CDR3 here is CASYRRVQDRVGNQPQHF. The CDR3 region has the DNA TGTGCCAGCTATCGGAGGGTCCAAGACAGGGTCGGGAATCAGCCCCAGCATTTT.

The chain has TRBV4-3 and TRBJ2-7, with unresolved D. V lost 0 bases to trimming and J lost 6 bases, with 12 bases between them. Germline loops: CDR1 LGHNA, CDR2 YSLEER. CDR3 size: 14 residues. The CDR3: CASSQDPRFSEQYF. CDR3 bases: TGCGCCAGCAGCCAAGACCCAAGATTCTCCGAGCAGTACTTC.

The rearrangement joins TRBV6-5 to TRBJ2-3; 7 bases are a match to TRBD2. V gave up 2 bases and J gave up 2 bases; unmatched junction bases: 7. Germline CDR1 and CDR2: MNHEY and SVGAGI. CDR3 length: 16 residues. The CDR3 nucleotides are TGTGCCAGCAGTTACGCCGGGACTAAAGTCACAGATACGCAGTATTTT. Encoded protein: CASSYAGTKVTDTQYF.

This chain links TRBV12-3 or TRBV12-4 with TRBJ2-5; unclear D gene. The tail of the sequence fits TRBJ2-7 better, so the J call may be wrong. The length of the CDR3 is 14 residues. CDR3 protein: CASSSERADYEQYF. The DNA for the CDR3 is TGTGCCAGCAGTTCCGAAAGGGCAGACTACGAGCAGTACTTC.

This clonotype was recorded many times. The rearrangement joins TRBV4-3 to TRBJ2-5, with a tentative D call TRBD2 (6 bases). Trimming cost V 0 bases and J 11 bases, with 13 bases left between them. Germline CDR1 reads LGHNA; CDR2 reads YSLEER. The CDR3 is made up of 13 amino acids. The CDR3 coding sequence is TGCGCCAGCAGCCAAGATACGGGAGCTTGGCAGTACTTC. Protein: CASSQDTGAWQYF.

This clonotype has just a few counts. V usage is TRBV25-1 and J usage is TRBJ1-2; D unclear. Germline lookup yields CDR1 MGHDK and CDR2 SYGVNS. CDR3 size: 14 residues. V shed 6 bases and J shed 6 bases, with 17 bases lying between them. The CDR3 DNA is TGTGCCAGCAGCCTGAATTGGCCCACCAATGGCTACACCTTC. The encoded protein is CASSLNWPTNGYTF.

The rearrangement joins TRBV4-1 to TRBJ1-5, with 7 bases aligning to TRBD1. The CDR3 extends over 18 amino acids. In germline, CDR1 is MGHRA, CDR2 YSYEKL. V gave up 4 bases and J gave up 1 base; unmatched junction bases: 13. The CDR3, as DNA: TGCGCCAGCAGCCCTGGGTTAAGGGCAGGGGGGAGCAATCAGCCCCAGCATTTT. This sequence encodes CASSPGLRAGGSNQPQHF.

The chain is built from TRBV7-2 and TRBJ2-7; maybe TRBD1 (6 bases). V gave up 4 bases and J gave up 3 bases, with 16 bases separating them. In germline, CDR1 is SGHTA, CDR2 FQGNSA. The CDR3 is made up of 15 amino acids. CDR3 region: CASSSTGTYLYEQYF. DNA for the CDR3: TGTGCCAGCAGCTCCACCGGGACATACCTCTACGAGCAGTACTTC.

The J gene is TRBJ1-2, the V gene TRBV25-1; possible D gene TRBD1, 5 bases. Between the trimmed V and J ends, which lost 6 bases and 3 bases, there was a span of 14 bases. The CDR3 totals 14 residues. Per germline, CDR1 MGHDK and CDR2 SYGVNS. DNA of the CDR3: TGTGCCAGCAGCGCCGGGACGGCTTACTATGGCTACACCTTC. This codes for CASSAGTAYYGYTF.

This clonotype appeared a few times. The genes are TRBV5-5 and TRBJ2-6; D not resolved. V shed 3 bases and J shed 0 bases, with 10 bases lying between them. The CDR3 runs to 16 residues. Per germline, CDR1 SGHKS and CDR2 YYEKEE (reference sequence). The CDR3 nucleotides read TGTGCCAGCAGCTCCATGCTATACTCTGGGGCCAACGTCCTGACTTTC. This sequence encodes CASSSMLYSGANVLTF. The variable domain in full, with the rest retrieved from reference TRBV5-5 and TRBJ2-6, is DAGVTQSPTHLIKTRGQQVTLRCSPISGHKSVSWYQQVLGQGPQFIFQYYEKEERGRGNFPDRFSARQFPNYSSELNVNALLLGDSALYLCASSSMLYSGANVLTFGAGSRLTVL.

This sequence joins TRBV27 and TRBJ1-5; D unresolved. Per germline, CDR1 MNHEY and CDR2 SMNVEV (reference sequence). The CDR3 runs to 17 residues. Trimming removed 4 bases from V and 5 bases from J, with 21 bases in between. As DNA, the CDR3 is TGTGCCAGCAGTTCCATATTATTCGGGGAGGCGGATCAGCCCCAGCATTTT. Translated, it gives CASSSILFGEADQPQHF.

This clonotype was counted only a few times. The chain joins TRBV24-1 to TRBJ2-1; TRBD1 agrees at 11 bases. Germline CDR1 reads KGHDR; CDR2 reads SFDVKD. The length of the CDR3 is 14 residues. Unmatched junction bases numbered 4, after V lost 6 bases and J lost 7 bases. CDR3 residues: CATSRGQGVNEQFF. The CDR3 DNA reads TGTGCCACCAGTAGGGGACAGGGGGTAAATGAGCAGTTCTTC.

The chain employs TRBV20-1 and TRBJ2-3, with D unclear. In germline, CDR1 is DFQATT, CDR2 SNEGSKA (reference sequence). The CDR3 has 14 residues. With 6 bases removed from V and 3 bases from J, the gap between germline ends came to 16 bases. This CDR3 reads CSANRAHPTDTQYF. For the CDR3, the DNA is TGCAGTGCGAACCGGGCGCACCCTACAGATACGCAGTATTTT.

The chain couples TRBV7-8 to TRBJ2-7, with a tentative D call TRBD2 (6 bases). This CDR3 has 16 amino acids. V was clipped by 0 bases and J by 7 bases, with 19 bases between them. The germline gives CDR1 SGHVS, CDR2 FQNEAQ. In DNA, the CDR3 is TGTGCCAGCAGCTTAGCGCCAGGGAGGTACTACAATGAGCAGTACTTC. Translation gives CASSLAPGRYYNEQYF.

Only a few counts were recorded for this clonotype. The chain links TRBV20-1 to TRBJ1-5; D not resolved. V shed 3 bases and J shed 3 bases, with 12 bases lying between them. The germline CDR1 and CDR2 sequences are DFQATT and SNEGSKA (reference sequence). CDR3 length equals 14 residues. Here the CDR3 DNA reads TGCAGTGCTAGCGATGAGGGCTTCAATCAGCCCCAGCATTTT. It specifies CSASDEGFNQPQHF.

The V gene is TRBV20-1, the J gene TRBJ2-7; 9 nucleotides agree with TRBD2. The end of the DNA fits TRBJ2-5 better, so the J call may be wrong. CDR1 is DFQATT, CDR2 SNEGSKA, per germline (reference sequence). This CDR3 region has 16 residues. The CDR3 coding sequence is TGCAGTGCTAGAGCCCCGGGACTAGCCCTATCGGGGACCCAGTACTTC. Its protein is CSARAPGLALSGTQYF.

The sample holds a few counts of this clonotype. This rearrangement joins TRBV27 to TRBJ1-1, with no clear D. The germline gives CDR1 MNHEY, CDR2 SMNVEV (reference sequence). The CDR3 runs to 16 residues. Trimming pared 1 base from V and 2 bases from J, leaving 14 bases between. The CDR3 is CASSLLAADGNTEAFF. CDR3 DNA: TGTGCCAGCAGTTTATTGGCGGCAGATGGTAACACTGAAGCTTTCTTT.

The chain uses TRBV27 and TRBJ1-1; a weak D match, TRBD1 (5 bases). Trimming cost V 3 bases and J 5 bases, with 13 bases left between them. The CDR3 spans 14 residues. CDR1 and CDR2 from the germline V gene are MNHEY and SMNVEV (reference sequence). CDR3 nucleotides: TGTGCCAGCAGTTTCTTGCAGGGTAGTACTGAAGCTTTCTTT. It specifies CASSFLQGSTEAFF.

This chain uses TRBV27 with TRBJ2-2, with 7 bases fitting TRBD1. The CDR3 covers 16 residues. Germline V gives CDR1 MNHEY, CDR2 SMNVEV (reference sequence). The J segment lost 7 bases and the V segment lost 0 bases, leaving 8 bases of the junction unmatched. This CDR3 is CASSLSDRVRSGELFF. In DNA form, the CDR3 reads TGTGCCAGCAGTTTATCTGACAGGGTTAGGAGCGGGGAGCTGTTTTTT.

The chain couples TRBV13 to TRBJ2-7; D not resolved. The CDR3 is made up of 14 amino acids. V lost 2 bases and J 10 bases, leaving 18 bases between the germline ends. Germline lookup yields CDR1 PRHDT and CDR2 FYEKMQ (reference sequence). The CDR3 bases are TGTGCCAGCAGCTTAAGGGTCGAAGGCACTTTCCAGTACTTC. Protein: CASSLRVEGTFQYF.

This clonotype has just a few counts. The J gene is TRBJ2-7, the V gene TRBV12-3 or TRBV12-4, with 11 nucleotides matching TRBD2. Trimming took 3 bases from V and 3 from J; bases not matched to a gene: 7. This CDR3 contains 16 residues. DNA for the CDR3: TGTGCCAGCAGTTTGTTACTAGCGGGAGTGTACTACGAGCAGTACTTC. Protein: CASSLLLAGVYYEQYF.

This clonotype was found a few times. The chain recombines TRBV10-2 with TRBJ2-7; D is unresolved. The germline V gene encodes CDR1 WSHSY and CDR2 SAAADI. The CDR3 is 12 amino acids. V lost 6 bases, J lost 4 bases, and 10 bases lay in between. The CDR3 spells CASRGILYEQYF. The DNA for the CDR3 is TGCGCCAGCAGGGGAATACTTTACGAGCAGTACTTC.

The CDR3 bases are TGCGCCAGCAGCCAACAGACAGGGCGCGCGTCCTACAATGAGCAGTTCTTC. Protein: CASSQQTGRASYNEQFF. The J gene is TRBJ2-1, the V gene TRBV4-1, with TRBD1 identical over 7 bases. The J segment lost 1 base and the V segment lost 2 bases, leaving 8 bases of the junction unmatched. Germline CDR1 and CDR2: MGHRA and YSYEKL. The CDR3 is 17 amino acids.